This entry is about one TCR beta chain. No antigen is known for it. This record belongs to a study of esophageal squamous cell carcinoma under preoperative chemotherapy. Study overall: Samples included peripheral blood T cells as well as tumor-infiltrating lymphocytes.

The time point here: before preoperative PTX-NDP chemotherapy. Preoperative chemotherapy with paclitaxel-nedaplatin was given to patients before surgery. TCRdb re-analysed the PCR reads in MiXCR, keeping a single row per CDR3 protein. The table has roughly 12,000 distinct CDR3 sequences, around half seen once. Findings of the study overall: Clonal contraction, more than amplification, hit abundant clones after paclitaxel-nedaplatin.

This TCR was sampled from a human donor with esophageal squamous cell carcinoma. The donor label of this sample is uncertain. This specimen was taken from a patient given preoperative chemotherapy.

The CDR3 sequence is CGGGRGDTAHETQYF. CDR3 nucleotides: TGTGGCGGGGGTCGCGGGGACACGGCTCACGAGACTCAGTACTTC. V gene TRBV10-3 combines with J gene TRBJ2-1; tentatively, D is TRBD2 (7 bases). The DNA end is more similar to TRBJ2-4, so the J call may be wrong. The CDR3 runs to 15 residues. Germline lookup yields CDR1 ENHRY and CDR2 SYGVKD.